Reported below is one T cell receptor (beta chain). Germline V lookup: CDR1 GTSNPN, CDR2 SVGIG (reference sequence). CDR3 size: 10 residues. The J segment lost 15 bases and the V segment lost 1 base, leaving 0 bases of the junction unmatched. This sample is drawn from a study of T cell responses to AZD1222 COVID-19 vaccine. In the study overall: Second-dose intervals near 4 or 12 weeks were combined.

Assay used: immunoSEQ multiplex PCR; TCRdb lists only in-frame clones, some missing. The data show around 140,000 clones, with 70% to 90% seen just once and 7.5% to 8.5% held by the top ten. The source was peripheral blood, collected on day 0 of AZD1222 vaccination. V is TRBV30 and J is TRBJ1-6; 7 bases are a match to TRBD1. The sequence came from an adult in good health. CDR3 in amino acids: CAWSAGGLHF. Written as DNA, the CDR3 is TGTGCCTGGAGTGCAGGGGGCCTCCACTTT.